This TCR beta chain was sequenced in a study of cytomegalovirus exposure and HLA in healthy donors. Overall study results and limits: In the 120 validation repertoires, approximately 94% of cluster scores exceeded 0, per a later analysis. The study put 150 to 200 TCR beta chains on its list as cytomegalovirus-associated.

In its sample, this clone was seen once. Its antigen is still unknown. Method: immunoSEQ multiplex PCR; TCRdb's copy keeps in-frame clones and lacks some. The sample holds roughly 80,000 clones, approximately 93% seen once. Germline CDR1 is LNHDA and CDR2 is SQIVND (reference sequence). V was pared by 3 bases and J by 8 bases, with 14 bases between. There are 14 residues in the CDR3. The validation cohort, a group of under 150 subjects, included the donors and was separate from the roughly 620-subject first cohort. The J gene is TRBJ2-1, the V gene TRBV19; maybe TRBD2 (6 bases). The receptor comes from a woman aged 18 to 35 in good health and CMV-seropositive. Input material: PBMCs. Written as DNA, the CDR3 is TGTGCCAGTAGTATTAGTGGAGGGGTCGATGAGCAGTTCTTC. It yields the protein CASSISGGVDEQFF.